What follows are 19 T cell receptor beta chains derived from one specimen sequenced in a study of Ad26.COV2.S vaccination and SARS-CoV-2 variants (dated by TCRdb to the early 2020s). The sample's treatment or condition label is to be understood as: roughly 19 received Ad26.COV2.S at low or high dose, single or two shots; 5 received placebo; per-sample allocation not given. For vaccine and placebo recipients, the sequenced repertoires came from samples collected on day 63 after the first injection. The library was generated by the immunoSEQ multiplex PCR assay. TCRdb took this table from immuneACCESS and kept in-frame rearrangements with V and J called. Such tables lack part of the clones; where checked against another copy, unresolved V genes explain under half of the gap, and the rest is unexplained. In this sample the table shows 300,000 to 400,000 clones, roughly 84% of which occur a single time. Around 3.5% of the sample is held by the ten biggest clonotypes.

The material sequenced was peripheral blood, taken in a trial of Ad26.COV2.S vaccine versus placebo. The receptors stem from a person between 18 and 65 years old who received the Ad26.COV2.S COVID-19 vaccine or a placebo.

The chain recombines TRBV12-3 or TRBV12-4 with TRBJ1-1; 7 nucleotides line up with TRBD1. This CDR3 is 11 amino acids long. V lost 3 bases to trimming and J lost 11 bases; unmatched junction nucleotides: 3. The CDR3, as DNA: TGTGCCAGCAGTTTGGACAGGCGGGCTTTCTTT. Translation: CASSLDRRAFF.

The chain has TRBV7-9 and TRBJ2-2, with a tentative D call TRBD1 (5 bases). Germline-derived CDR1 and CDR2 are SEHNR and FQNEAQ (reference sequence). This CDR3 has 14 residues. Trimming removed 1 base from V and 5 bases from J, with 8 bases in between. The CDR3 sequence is CASSLVRGTGELFF. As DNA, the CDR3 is TGTGCCAGCAGCTTAGTAAGGGGAACCGGGGAGCTGTTTTTT.

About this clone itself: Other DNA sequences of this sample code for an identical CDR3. The CDR3 loop reads CASSLGLNEQFF. CDR3 bases: TGTGCCAGCAGTTTAGGTCTCAATGAGCAGTTCTTC. The gene calls are TRBV12-3 or TRBV12-4 and TRBJ2-1; D ambiguous. The CDR3 totals 12 residues. V was clipped by 1 base and J by 6 bases, with 4 bases between them.

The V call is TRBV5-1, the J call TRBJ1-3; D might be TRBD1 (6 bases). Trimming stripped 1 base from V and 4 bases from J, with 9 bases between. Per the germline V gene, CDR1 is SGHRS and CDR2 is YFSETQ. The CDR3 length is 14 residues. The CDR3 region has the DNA TGCGCCAGCAGCTTGACAGGGTACGGAAACACCATATATTTT. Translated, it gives CASSLTGYGNTIYF.

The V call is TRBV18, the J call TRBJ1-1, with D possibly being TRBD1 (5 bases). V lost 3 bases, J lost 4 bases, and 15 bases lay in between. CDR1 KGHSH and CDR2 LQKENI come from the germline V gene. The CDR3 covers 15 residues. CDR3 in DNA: TGTGCCAGCTCACCGGGTTTGCAGGGCGTCACTGAAGCTTTCTTT. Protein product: CASSPGLQGVTEAFF.

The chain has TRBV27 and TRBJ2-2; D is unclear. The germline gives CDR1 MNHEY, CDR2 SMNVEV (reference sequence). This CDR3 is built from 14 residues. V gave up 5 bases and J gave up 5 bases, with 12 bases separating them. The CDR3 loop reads CASSPIVLTGELFF. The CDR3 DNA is TGTGCCAGCAGTCCCATAGTACTTACCGGGGAGCTGTTTTTT.

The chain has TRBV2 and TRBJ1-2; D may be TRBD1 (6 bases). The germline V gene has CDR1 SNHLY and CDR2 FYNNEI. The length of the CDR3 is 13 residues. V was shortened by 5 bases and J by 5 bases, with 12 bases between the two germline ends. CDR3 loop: CASSTPGQYGYTF. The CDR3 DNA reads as TGTGCCAGCAGTACCCCCGGACAGTATGGCTACACCTTC.

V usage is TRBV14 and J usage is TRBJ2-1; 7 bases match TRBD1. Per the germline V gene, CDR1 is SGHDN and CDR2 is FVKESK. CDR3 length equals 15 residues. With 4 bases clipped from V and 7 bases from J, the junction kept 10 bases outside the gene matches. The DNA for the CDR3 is TGTGCCAGCAGCCGTTTACAGGGGCGAGGGAATGAGCAGTTCTTC. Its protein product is CASSRLQGRGNEQFF.

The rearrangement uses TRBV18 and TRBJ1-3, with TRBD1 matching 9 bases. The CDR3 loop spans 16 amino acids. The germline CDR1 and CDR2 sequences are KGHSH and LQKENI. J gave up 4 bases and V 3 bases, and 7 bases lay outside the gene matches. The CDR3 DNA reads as TGTGCCAGCTCACCCGTTACAGGGGGCTCCGGAAACACCATATATTTT. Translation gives CASSPVTGGSGNTIYF.

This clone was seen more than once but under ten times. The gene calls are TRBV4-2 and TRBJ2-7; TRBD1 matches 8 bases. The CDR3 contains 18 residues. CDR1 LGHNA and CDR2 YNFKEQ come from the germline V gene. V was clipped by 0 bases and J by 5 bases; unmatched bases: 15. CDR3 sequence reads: CASSQEGAVVQGAHEQYF. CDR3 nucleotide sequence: TGTGCCAGCAGCCAAGAAGGGGCGGTGGTGCAGGGGGCCCACGAGCAGTACTTC.

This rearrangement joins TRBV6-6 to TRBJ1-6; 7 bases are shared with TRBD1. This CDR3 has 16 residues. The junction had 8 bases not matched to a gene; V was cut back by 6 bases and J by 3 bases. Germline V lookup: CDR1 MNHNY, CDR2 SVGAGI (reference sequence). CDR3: CASSPPGGNYNSPLHF. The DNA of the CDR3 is TGTGCCAGCAGCCCGCCAGGGGGAAACTATAATTCACCCCTCCACTTT.

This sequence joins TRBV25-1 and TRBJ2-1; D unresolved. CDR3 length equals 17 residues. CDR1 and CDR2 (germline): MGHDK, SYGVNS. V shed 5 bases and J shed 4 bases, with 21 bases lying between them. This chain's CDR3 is CASSLIVSGSAYNEQFF. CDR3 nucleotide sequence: TGTGCCAGCAGTTTAATAGTCTCTGGTTCGGCGTACAATGAGCAGTTCTTC.

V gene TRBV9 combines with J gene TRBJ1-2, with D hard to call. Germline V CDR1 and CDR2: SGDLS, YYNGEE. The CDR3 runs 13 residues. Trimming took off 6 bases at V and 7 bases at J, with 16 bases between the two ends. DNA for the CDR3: TGTGCCAGCACCTCACCCCCTAGTCTTGGCTACACCTTC. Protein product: CASTSPPSLGYTF.

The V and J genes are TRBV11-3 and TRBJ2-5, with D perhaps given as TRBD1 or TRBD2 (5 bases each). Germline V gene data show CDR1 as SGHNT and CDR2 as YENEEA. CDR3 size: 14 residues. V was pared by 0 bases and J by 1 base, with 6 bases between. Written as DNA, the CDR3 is TGTGCCAGCAGCTTAGATGGGGGCCAAGAGACCCAGTACTTC. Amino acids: CASSLDGGQETQYF.

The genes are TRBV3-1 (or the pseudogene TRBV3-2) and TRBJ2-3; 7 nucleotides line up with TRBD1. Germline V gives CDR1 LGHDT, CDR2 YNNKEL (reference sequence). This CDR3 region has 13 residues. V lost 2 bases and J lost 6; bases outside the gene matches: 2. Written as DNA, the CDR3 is TGTGCCAGCAGCCAAAGGGGGCCGGATACGCAGTATTTT. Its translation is CASSQRGPDTQYF.

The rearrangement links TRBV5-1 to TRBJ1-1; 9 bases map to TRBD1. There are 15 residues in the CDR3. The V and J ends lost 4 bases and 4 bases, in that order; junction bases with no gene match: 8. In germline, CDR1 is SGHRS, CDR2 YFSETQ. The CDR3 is CASSPRQGVVTEAFF. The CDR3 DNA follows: TGCGCCAGCAGCCCCCGACAGGGGGTAGTCACTGAAGCTTTCTTT.

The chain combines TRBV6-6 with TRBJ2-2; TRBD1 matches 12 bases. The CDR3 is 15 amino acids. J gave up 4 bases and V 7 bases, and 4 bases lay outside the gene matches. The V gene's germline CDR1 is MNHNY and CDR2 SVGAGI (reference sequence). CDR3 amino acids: CASNPGQGATGELFF. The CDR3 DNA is TGTGCCAGCAACCCGGGACAGGGGGCCACCGGGGAGCTGTTTTTT.

DNA for the CDR3: TGTGCCAGCAGCCGAGAAACAGGAGCCTGGGGTGGCTACACCTTC. As protein: CASSRETGAWGGYTF. V and J are TRBV14 and TRBJ1-2; weak D call: TRBD1 (5 bases). With 4 bases removed from V and 7 bases from J, the gap between germline ends came to 19 bases. The CDR3 has 15 residues. Germline CDR1 is SGHDN and CDR2 is FVKESK.

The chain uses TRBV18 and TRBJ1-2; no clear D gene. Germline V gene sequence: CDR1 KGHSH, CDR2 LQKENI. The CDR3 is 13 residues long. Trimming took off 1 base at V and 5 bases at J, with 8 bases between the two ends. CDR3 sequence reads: CASSPQGGYGYTF. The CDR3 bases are TGTGCCAGCTCACCACAGGGAGGGTATGGCTACACCTTC.